This paragraph covers one T cell receptor (beta chain) sequence. Its target is not known. CDR1 and CDR2 (germline): SGHVS, FQNEAQ. CDR3 length: 12 residues. The V end lost 2 bases, the J end lost 10 bases, and 8 bases lay between the germline ends. This entry comes from a study of graft-versus-host responses after intestinal transplantation. Study-level information: Recipients had multivisceral, liver-intestinal, or isolated intestinal transplants. Tacrolimus and steroids were given for around three years to all recipients after anti-thymocyte globulin induction.

Study outcomes and limitations: GvH clones detected in recipient marrow included some appearing first in ileum or blood.

Sequencing used immunoSEQ multiplex PCR; TCRdb keeps in-frame clones, though not all of them. The data show about 88,000 clones, more than 85% seen once. The chain employs TRBV7-8 and TRBJ1-4; D is undetermined. Specimen: unstimulated CD4+ T cells sorted from spleen or lymph node cells, collected before transplant. The receptor comes from a human donor who was the organ donor for an intestinal transplant. In DNA form, the CDR3 reads TGTGCCAGCAGCTTACTCCTCGGAAAACTGTTTTTT. Amino acids: CASSLLLGKLFF.